A single T cell receptor (beta chain) is shown here with its context. Its antigen is still unknown. Base qualities are missing; no much larger clone stands one base away. The CDR3 regions of human TCRbeta chains were subjected to immunosequencing. The paper's data handling went like this. TCRs in the repertoires were matched against a reference library of SARS-CoV-2-specific TCRs that had been generated with the MIRA antigen-specificity platform. Breadth was defined as the fraction of unique TCRs that were SARS-CoV-2-associated. Depth was defined as the fraction of total T cells that were SARS-CoV-2-associated. Using the MIRA data, each spike-specific TCR was mapped to the spike region that the TCR reacts to and placed in a CD4 or CD8 class. Log10-transformed breadth and depth values were compared by one-way ANOVA with Sidak's multiple comparisons tests. Entries here come from immuneACCESS through TCRdb and include only in-frame sequences with V and J called. Some clones fail to appear in such tables; in the studies checked, an unresolved V gene covers under half of the shortfall, and the cause of the remainder is unknown. V and J calls and clone size are given by that table; D and trimming were obtained from the DNA. The sample data list fewer than 150,000 clones, and approximately 85% of these were observed just once. Over 6.5% of the sample rests with the top ten.

The sample originates from a study of T cell responses to AZD1222 COVID-19 vaccine (dated by TCRdb to the early 2020s). With respect to the entire study: AZD1222 recipients with second doses at about 4 weeks or about 12 weeks were pooled, because spike-specific TCR depth and breadth did not differ between schedules. TCR sequencing was performed for roughly 250 trial participants, of whom 200 to 220 were given two doses of AZD1222 and approximately 25 were given two doses of MenACWY control vaccine. Trial participants were enrolled by age into subgroups of 18-55, 56-69 and 70-plus years, and around 140, 26 and 57 TCR-sequenced participants, respectively, were included in these subgroups. The paper's findings and limits, for the study overall: Nearly half of unique spike-specific TCRs reportedly recognized epitopes outside regions mutated in the B.1.351 and B.1.1.7 variants. Because no day 14 peak-response samples were available, the repertoires could be characterized only after the peak T cell response. CD4 TCRs associated with the vaccine covered the entire spike protein, and the dominant responses were in regions 160-218 and 743-854. Only five or six AZD1222 recipients were SARS-CoV-2 seropositive at baseline, limiting conclusions about previously exposed vaccinees. Spike-specific TCR breadth and depth rose significantly after two AZD1222 doses compared with day 0 and with MenACWY recipients. The 56-69-year group was small, and its depth increase did not reach significance, likely because of low power. Participants were mostly white British and included more females than males, and it was suggested by the authors that clonal diversity may have been underestimated.

The CDR3 goes from the cysteine to the phenylalanine over 12 residues. Only the CDR3 DNA stays, 36 bases, in frame from base 1. Via the germline V gene, CDR1 is SQVTM and CDR2 ANQGSEA. The V end loses 0 bases and the J end loses 7 bases, and a stretch of 7 bases separates them. Interpreted using the paper, the time point label stands for: baseline before first vaccination. The vaccinee samples were drawn from two UK trials, COV001 and COV002, one of which was a single-blind randomized controlled phase 2/3 trial testing AZD1222 (ChAdOx1 nCoV-19) in healthy adults. For TCRbeta chain sequencing, PBMC samples were collected from trial participants at day 0 and at day 28 after the second dose.

Rearrangement joined TRBV29-1 to TRBJ1-3, with no D gene named confidently. The material was peripheral blood, obtained on day 0 of AZD1222 vaccination. This receptor was taken from an adult in good health. CDR3 loop: CSVEEQRNTIYF. The sequence in DNA is TGCAGCGTTGAAGAACAGCGGAACACCATATATTTT.